This T cell receptor beta chain came from a study of T-cell memory formation after mild COVID-19. The CDR3 length is 10 residues. The V gene lost 4 bases and the J gene lost 6 bases, with 7 bases spanning the gap. Germline V gene lookup returns CDR1 SQVTM and CDR2 ANQGSEA. TCRdb re-analysed the 5' RACE reads in MiXCR, keeping a single row per CDR3 protein. Among under 250,000 distinct CDR3 sequences, 15% were seen once, and the ten largest hold around 2.2%. Whole-study results and caveats: Most CD4+ clones that shrank were in CM and EM, while CD8+ ones turned up in EMRA.

As concerns this clonotype: What it binds is not known.

The origin of this receptor is an adult woman who had mild COVID-19 (a few samples of this study predate the infection). Cell type and time point are not known. Sample: PBMCs or a T cell subset sorted from them (not recorded which). This sequence joins TRBV29-1 and TRBJ2-7; D gene uncertain. CDR3 loop: CSVGGVEQYF. The DNA of the CDR3 is TGCAGCGTTGGCGGTGTCGAGCAGTACTTC.